These 29 T cell receptor beta chains were all obtained from the same sample, sequenced in a study of shared clonotypes between healthy human individuals. Libraries were prepared by immunoSEQ multiplex PCR; TCRdb keeps only in-frame clonotypes and omits some of them. This table has hundreds of thousands of clones, about 91% appearing once. The naive CD8 fraction comprised CD45RO-negative cells positively selected for CCR7 and excluded terminally differentiated effector memory CD45RA+ cells. Sequencing was carried out using naive CD8+ T cells sorted from blood. These TCRs come from a man under 40 in good health.

The chain joins TRBV9 to TRBJ2-1; possible D gene TRBD1, 6 bases. CDR1 and CDR2 (germline): SGDLS, YYNGEE. With 3 bases removed from V and 7 bases from J, the gap between germline ends came to 14 bases. The CDR3 runs to 14 residues. CDR3 loop: CASSDRAPGNEQFF. In DNA, the CDR3 is TGTGCCAGCAGCGACAGGGCCCCCGGGAATGAGCAGTTCTTC.

The chain uses TRBV5-4 and TRBJ2-7; D possibly corresponds to TRBD1 (5 bases). Trimming removed 0 bases at V and 5 bases at J, with 12 bases between. This CDR3 contains 14 residues. Germline loops: CDR1 SGHNT, CDR2 YYREEE (reference sequence). In DNA, the CDR3 is TGTGCCAGCAGCTTGGACTGGGGCACCCACGAGCAGTACTTC. Encoded protein: CASSLDWGTHEQYF.

The gene calls are TRBV18 and TRBJ2-1; tentatively, D is TRBD2 (8 bases). V gave up 8 bases and J gave up 8 bases, with 22 bases separating them. This CDR3 is built from 15 residues. Germline-derived CDR1 and CDR2 are KGHSH and LQKENI. CDR3 in amino acids: CASHEGAGGLHEQFF. In DNA, the CDR3 is TGTGCCAGCCACGAGGGGGCGGGAGGTCTTCATGAGCAGTTCTTC.

Notes on this clone: This CDR3 is also generated by other DNA sequences in the sample. This chain connects TRBV27 to TRBJ2-7; 9 bases line up with TRBD1. Germline CDR1 MNHEY, CDR2 SMNVEV (reference sequence). Losses at the gene ends were 4 bases for V and 1 base for J; bases not matched to a gene: 2. The CDR3 is 14 residues long. CDR3 in DNA: TGTGCCAGCAGTTGGGGGACAGGGTCCTACGAGCAGTACTTC. It yields the protein CASSWGTGSYEQYF.

V is TRBV30 and J is TRBJ2-7, with TRBD1 as a possible D gene (6 bases). The CDR3 covers 13 residues. Trimming left V 2 bases short and J 4 bases short, with 12 bases between. Germline values: CDR1 GTSNPN, CDR2 SVGIG (reference sequence). The CDR3 loop is CAWSWGQGYEQYF. The CDR3 nucleotides are TGTGCCTGGAGTTGGGGTCAGGGGTACGAGCAGTACTTC.

This rearrangement joins TRBV7-9 to TRBJ2-7, with 8 bases that match TRBD1. The V and J ends lost 6 bases and 3 bases, in that order; junction bases with no gene match: 10. Germline CDR1 is SEHNR and CDR2 is FQNEAQ (reference sequence). The length of the CDR3 is 15 residues. The CDR3 is CASSPIGTGIYEQYF. DNA for the CDR3: TGTGCCAGCAGTCCAATCGGGACAGGCATCTACGAGCAGTACTTC.

V gene TRBV6-5 combines with J gene TRBJ2-3, with unresolved D. V was clipped by 6 bases and J by 0 bases, with 13 bases between them. Per the germline V gene, CDR1 is MNHEY and CDR2 is SVGAGI. The CDR3 extends over 15 amino acids. CDR3: CASSHRRASTDTQYF. In DNA, the CDR3 is TGTGCCAGCAGCCACCGCCGAGCTAGCACAGATACGCAGTATTTT.

This chain connects TRBV28 to TRBJ2-1, with 8 bases lining up with TRBD2. The CDR3 spans 18 residues. Germline CDR1 MDHEN, CDR2 SYDVKM. The ends lost 6 bases at V and 6 bases at J; junction bases unmatched: 19. The CDR3 sequence: CASSASEAVLAGINEQFF. The CDR3 DNA reads as TGTGCCAGCAGCGCCTCGGAGGCAGTTTTAGCGGGAATCAATGAGCAGTTCTTC.

The chain couples TRBV25-1 to TRBJ2-6; D unresolved. V was shortened by 8 bases and J by 2 bases, with 7 bases between the two germline ends. CDR1 MGHDK and CDR2 SYGVNS come from the germline V gene. The CDR3 runs to 13 residues. The CDR3 sequence is CASVQPGANVLTF. The DNA of the CDR3 is TGTGCCAGCGTCCAGCCTGGGGCCAACGTCCTGACTTTC.

A single count supports this clone. The rearrangement joins TRBV19 to TRBJ1-5; D might be TRBD1 (6 bases). V was shortened by 1 base and J by 2 bases, with 9 bases between the two germline ends. There are 15 residues in the CDR3. The germline gives CDR1 LNHDA, CDR2 SQIVND (reference sequence). The CDR3, as DNA: TGTGCCAGTAGTATAGTCAAGGGGGGCAATCAGCCCCAGCATTTT. It codes for CASSIVKGGNQPQHF.

This rearrangement joins TRBV6-8 to TRBJ1-1; the D is unclear. The CDR3 is 11 residues long. In germline, CDR1 is MNHGY, CDR2 SAAAGT. V gave up 6 bases and J gave up 10 bases, with 12 bases separating them. CDR3 amino acids: CASRSYKGAFF. In nucleotides, the CDR3 is TGTGCCAGCAGGTCGTATAAAGGAGCTTTCTTT.

This rearrangement joins TRBV5-1 to TRBJ1-1; D not resolved. Germline lookup yields CDR1 SGHRS and CDR2 YFSETQ. The V end lost 4 bases, the J end lost 1 base, and 23 bases lay between the germline ends. The CDR3 runs 18 residues. CDR3 nucleotides: TGCGCCAGCAGCCTACCCGAGACCACGACAATATGGAACACTGAAGCTTTCTTT. This sequence encodes CASSLPETTTIWNTEAFF.

This chain links TRBV27 with TRBJ1-1, with unresolved D. CDR3 length: 15 residues. V gave up 3 bases and J gave up 1 base, with 12 bases separating them. Germline-derived CDR1 and CDR2 are MNHEY and SMNVEV (reference sequence). The CDR3 DNA sequence: TGTGCCAGCAGTTTTTACGAGTCGGGGAACACTGAAGCTTTCTTT. Residues: CASSFYESGNTEAFF.

The chain has TRBV10-1 and TRBJ2-7, with D perhaps TRBD1 (5 bases). Germline V gene sequence: CDR1 WNHNN, CDR2 SYGVQD (reference sequence). Trimming stripped 8 bases from V and 0 bases from J, with 11 bases between. This CDR3 contains 13 residues. The CDR3 DNA sequence: TGCGCCAGCGCCGACGACAGCTCCTACGAGCAGTACTTC. Translation gives CASADDSSYEQYF.

This sequence joins TRBV7-6 and TRBJ2-1; unclear D gene. V lost 2 bases and J 1 base, leaving 6 bases between the germline ends. CDR3 size: 14 residues. Germline V CDR1 and CDR2: SGHVS, FNYEAQ. The CDR3 region is CASSLTRSYNEQFF. In DNA, the CDR3 is TGTGCCAGCAGCTTAACCCGGTCCTACAATGAGCAGTTCTTC.

This clone was seen once. The genes are TRBV7-3 and TRBJ2-3; a possible D gene is TRBD2 (5 bases). V was clipped by 3 bases and J by 3 bases, with 19 bases between them. The CDR3 is 17 residues long. Germline values: CDR1 SGHTA, CDR2 FQGTGA. The CDR3 region is CASSFRSGWGTTDTQYF. The CDR3, as DNA: TGTGCCAGCAGCTTTCGGAGCGGCTGGGGAACTACAGATACGCAGTATTTT. Filled out from reference TRBV7-3 and TRBJ2-3, the complete variable domain reads GAGVSQTPSNKVTEKGKYVELRCDPISGHTALYWYRQSLGQGPEFLIYFQGTGAADDSGLPNDRFFAVRPEGSVSTLKIQRTERGDSAVYLCASSFRSGWGTTDTQYFGPGTRLTVL.

This chain uses TRBV9 with TRBJ2-3, with D hard to call. Trimming shortened V by 8 bases and J by 9 bases, and 13 bases separated the two germline ends. This CDR3 region has 11 residues. Germline V gene sequence: CDR1 SGDLS, CDR2 YYNGEE. CDR3: CASALGLTQYF. In nucleotides, the CDR3 is TGTGCCAGTGCTTTAGGGTTGACGCAGTATTTT.

V is TRBV5-5 and J is TRBJ2-3, with 8 positions matching TRBD2. From germline, CDR1 is SGHKS and CDR2 YYEKEE (reference sequence). The CDR3 covers 15 residues. J lost 0 bases, V lost 1 base, and 1 base had no gene match. The CDR3 DNA is TGTGCCAGCAGCTTGACTAGCGGAAGCACAGATACGCAGTATTTT. This codes for CASSLTSGSTDTQYF.

The chain couples TRBV28 to TRBJ2-1; 10 bases line up with TRBD2. Trimming cost V 3 bases and J 7 bases; bases outside gene matches: 3. The length of the CDR3 is 14 residues. CDR1 MDHEN and CDR2 SYDVKM come from the germline V gene. CDR3 in amino acids: CASSFNSGRNEQFF. The CDR3 DNA sequence: TGTGCCAGCAGTTTTAATAGCGGGAGGAATGAGCAGTTCTTC. Full variable domain (missing parts from reference TRBV28 and TRBJ2-1): DVKVTQSSRYLVKRTGEKVFLECVQDMDHENMFWYRQDPGLGLRLIYFSYDVKMKEKGDIPEGYSVSREKKERFSLILESASTNQTSMYLCASSFNSGRNEQFFGPGTRLTVL.

This clone has just a few counts. The chain uses TRBV7-6 and TRBJ2-5; no clear D gene. Germline V gene data show CDR1 as SGHVS and CDR2 as FNYEAQ. Trimming left V 8 bases short and J 7 bases short, with 8 bases between. This CDR3 comprises 10 residues. CDR3 bases: TGTGCCAGCTCTCTTGGGACCCAGTACTTC. It is translated as CASSLGTQYF.

The chain links TRBV11-2 to TRBJ1-2, with D possibly being TRBD1 (5 bases). The V end was cut by 4 bases, the J end by 6 bases, with 18 bases between. The CDR3 length is 15 residues. Per the germline V gene, CDR1 is SGHAT and CDR2 is FQNNGV. The CDR3 reads CASSSREIGTDGYTF. As DNA, the CDR3 is TGTGCCAGCAGCTCCAGAGAGATCGGGACGGATGGCTACACCTTC.

The chain employs TRBV28 and TRBJ1-5; D uncertain. Germline CDR1 MDHEN, CDR2 SYDVKM. The CDR3 extends over 15 amino acids. The V end was cut by 3 bases, the J end by 2 bases, with 11 bases between. CDR3: CASSLRDSGNQPQHF. CDR3 DNA: TGTGCCAGCAGTTTGAGGGATAGTGGCAATCAGCCCCAGCATTTT.

This chain links TRBV2 with TRBJ2-1, with 9 positions matching TRBD1. The CDR3 covers 17 residues. CDR1 is SNHLY, CDR2 FYNNEI, per germline. V lost 1 base and J lost 2; bases outside the gene matches: 6. DNA of the CDR3: TGTGCCAGCAGTGAAGGGGGACAGGGTTGGACCTACAATGAGCAGTTCTTC. Protein product: CASSEGGQGWTYNEQFF.

The chain has TRBV2 and TRBJ2-7, with D possibly matching TRBD2 (6 bases). Germline CDR1 is SNHLY and CDR2 is FYNNEI. This CDR3 contains 15 residues. V lost 7 bases and J lost 0, with 16 bases in between. The CDR3 region has the DNA TGTGCCAGCAACCCCTTTAGCGGAAGCTCCTACGAGCAGTACTTC. It encodes CASNPFSGSSYEQYF.

The V gene is TRBV7-2, the J gene TRBJ1-5, with D unclear. This CDR3 is 15 amino acids long. The germline CDR1 and CDR2 sequences are SGHTA and FQGNSA. Trimming removed 2 bases at V and 6 bases at J, with 14 bases between. The CDR3 is CASSLRTGISQPQHF. Written as DNA, the CDR3 is TGTGCCAGCAGCTTAAGGACGGGGATAAGTCAGCCCCAGCATTTT.

This chain joins TRBV7-9 and TRBJ2-7; either TRBD1 or TRBD2 may supply D (6 bases each). The ends were cut back, 5 bases at V and 3 bases at J, with 23 bases in the middle. In germline, CDR1 is SEHNR, CDR2 FQNEAQ (reference sequence). The CDR3 covers 17 residues. The CDR3 reads CASSPEPVLGGLYEQYF. The CDR3 region has the DNA TGTGCCAGCAGCCCGGAACCTGTCCTTGGGGGGCTCTACGAGCAGTACTTC.

The chain employs TRBV28 and TRBJ1-2; TRBD1 aligns across 7 bases. The CDR3 has 13 amino acids. The V gene end was trimmed by 6 bases and the J gene end by 7 bases; junction bases not matched to a gene: 8. The germline gives CDR1 MDHEN, CDR2 SYDVKM. This CDR3 reads CASSPTGFGGYTF. The CDR3 nucleotides read TGTGCCAGCAGCCCGACAGGGTTTGGTGGCTACACCTTC.

The chain has TRBV2 and TRBJ2-3, with 12 bases matching TRBD2. The CDR3 contains 15 residues. CDR1 is SNHLY, CDR2 FYNNEI, per germline. V lost 6 bases, J lost 3 bases, and 4 bases stayed unmatched. CDR3 residues: CASRSGTSGTDTQYF. Here the CDR3 DNA reads TGTGCCAGCAGGTCCGGGACTAGCGGGACAGATACGCAGTATTTT. Using reference TRBV2 and TRBJ2-3 for the parts outside the CDR3, the full variable domain is EPEVTQTPSHQVTQMGQEVILRCVPISNHLYFYWYRQILGQKVEFLVSFYNNEISEKSEIFDDQFSVERPDGSNFTLKIRSTKLEDSAMYFCASRSGTSGTDTQYFGPGTRLTVL.

The J gene is TRBJ1-2, the V gene TRBV7-2, with TRBD1 matching 11 bases. This CDR3 has 14 residues. V lost 5 bases and J lost 4; bases outside the gene matches: 3. CDR1 and CDR2 from the germline V gene are SGHTA and FQGNSA. CDR3 sequence (DNA): TGTGCCAGCAGCGAGGACAGGGGGCCCTATGGCTACACCTTC. Translating gives CASSEDRGPYGYTF.